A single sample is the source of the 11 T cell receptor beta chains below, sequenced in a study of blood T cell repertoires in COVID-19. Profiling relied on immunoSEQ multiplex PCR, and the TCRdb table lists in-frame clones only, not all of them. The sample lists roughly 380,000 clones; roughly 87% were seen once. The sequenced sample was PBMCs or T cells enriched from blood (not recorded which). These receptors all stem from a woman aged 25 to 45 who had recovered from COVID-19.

The CDR3 sequence: CASRAGVANTEAFF. The CDR3 DNA follows: TGTGCCAGCAGAGCAGGGGTTGCGAACACTGAAGCTTTCTTT. The chain couples TRBV27 to TRBJ1-1, with D tentatively TRBD1 (6 bases). This CDR3 is 14 amino acids long. The V end lost 6 bases, the J end lost 1 base, and 12 bases lay between the germline ends. The germline V gene has CDR1 MNHEY and CDR2 SMNVEV (reference sequence).

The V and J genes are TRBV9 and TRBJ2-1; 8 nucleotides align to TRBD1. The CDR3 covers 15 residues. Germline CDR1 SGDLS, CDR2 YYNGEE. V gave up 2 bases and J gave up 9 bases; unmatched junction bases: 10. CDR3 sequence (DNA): TGTGCCAGCAGCGTCGGGACAGGTTTTCAGGGTGAGCAGTTCTTC. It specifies CASSVGTGFQGEQFF.

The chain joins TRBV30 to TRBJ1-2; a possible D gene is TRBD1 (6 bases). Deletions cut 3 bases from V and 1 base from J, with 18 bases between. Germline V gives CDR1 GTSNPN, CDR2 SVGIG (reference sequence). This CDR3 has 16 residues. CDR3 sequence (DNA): TGTGCCTGGAGCCGAGCAACAGGGTCCTTTAACTATGGCTACACCTTC. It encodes CAWSRATGSFNYGYTF.

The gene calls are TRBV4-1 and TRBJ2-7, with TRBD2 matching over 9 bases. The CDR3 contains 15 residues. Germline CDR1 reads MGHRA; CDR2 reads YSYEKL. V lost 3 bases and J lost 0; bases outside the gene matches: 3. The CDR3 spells CASSQNSGSSYEQYF. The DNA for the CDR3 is TGCGCCAGCAGCCAGAATAGCGGGAGCTCCTACGAGCAGTACTTC.

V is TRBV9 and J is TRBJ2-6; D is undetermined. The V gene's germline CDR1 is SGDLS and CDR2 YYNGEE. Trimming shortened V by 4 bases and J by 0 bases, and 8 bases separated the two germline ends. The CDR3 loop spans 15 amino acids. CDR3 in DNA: TGTGCCAGCAGCCCCCGCGGCTCTGGGGCCAACGTCCTGACTTTC. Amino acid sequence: CASSPRGSGANVLTF.

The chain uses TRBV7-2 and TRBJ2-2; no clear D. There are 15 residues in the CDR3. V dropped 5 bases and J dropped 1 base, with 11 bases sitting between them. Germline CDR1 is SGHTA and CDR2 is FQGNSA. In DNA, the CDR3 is TGTGCCAGCAGCCCCCAGGCGATGAACACCGGGGAGCTGTTTTTT. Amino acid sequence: CASSPQAMNTGELFF.

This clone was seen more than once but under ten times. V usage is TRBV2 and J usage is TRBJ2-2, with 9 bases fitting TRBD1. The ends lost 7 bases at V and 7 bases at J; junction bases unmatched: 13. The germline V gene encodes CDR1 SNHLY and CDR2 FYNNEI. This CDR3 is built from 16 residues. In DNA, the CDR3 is TGTGCCAGCACTGGCCGGGACAGGGCATATGGCGGGGAGCTGTTTTTT. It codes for CASTGRDRAYGGELFF.

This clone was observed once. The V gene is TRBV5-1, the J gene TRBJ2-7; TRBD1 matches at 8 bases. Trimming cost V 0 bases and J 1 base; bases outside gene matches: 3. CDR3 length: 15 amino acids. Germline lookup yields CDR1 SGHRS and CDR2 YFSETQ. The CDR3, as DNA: TGCGCCAGCAGCTTGGTTGGGGACAGGTCCTACGAGCAGTACTTC. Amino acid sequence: CASSLVGDRSYEQYF.

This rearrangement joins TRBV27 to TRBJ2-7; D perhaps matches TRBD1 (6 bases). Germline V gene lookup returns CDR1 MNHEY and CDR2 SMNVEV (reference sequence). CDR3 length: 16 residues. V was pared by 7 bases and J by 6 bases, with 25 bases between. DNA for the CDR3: TGTGCCAGCACCCCTCAGTGGGGGACACTGGGCTCCGAGCAGTACTTC. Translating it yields CASTPQWGTLGSEQYF.

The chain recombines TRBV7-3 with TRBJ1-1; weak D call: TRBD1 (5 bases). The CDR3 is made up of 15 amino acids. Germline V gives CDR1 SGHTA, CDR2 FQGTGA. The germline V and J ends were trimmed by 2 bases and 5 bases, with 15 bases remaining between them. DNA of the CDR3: TGTGCCAGCAGCTTATCAGGAGGGGAAGGGACTGAAGCTTTCTTT. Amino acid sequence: CASSLSGGEGTEAFF.

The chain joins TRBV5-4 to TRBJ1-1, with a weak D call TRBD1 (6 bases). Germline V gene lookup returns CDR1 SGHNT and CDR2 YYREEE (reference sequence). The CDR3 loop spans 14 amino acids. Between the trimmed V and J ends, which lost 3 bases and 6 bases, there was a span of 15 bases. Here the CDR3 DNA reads TGTGCCAGCAGCTCCAGGGGACCCCTCTCTGAAGCTTTCTTT. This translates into CASSSRGPLSEAFF. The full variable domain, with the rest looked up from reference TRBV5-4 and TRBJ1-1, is ETGVTQSPTHLIKTRGQQVTLRCSSQSGHNTVSWYQQALGQGPQFIFQYYREEENGRGNFPPRFSGLQFPNYSSELNVNALELDDSALYLCASSSRGPLSEAFFGQGTRLTVV.